This TCR beta chain was captured by sequencing in a study of CD8 T cells in Susac syndrome. This CDR3 comprises 12 residues. About 0.5 to 1 ug RNA was reverse transcribed with random hexamers. One entry per CDR3 protein, called by TCRdb with MiXCR from the immunoSEQ multiplex PCR reads. This sample has about 130,000 distinct CDR3 sequences, with around 91% found just once. What was sequenced was CD8+ T cells from PBMCs. The rearrangement uses TRBV21-1 and TRBJ1-1. TRBV21-1 is labeled a pseudogene. This sequence originates from a human donor with multiple sclerosis. This CDR3 reads CASSKVTPEAFF. CDR3 DNA sequence: TGTGCCAGCAGCAAAGTGACACCAGAAGCTTTCTTT.